These 19 T cell receptor beta chains were sequenced from one sample in a study of blood T cell repertoires in COVID-19. Profiling relied on immunoSEQ multiplex PCR, and the TCRdb table lists in-frame clones only, not all of them. This table has over 120,000 clones, approximately 89% appearing once. The sample taken for sequencing was peripheral blood. Receptors were obtained from a woman between 45 and 60 years old with acute or convalescent COVID-19.

Note on this clone: Other DNA sequences in this sample translate to the same CDR3. The gene calls are TRBV4-1 and TRBJ2-3; D remains ambiguous. The CDR3 is 16 amino acids. The V gene's germline CDR1 is MGHRA and CDR2 YSYEKL. Trimming stripped 0 bases from V and 0 bases from J, with 10 bases between. The DNA for the CDR3 is TGCGCCAGCAGCCAAGAGGCAGGCCCTAGCACAGATACGCAGTATTTT. Encoded protein: CASSQEAGPSTDTQYF.

Of note for this clone: Additional DNA sequences in this sample encode the identical CDR3. The chain combines TRBV12-3 or TRBV12-4 with TRBJ2-1, with a tentative D call TRBD2 (6 bases). The CDR3 covers 12 residues. V dropped 5 bases and J dropped 6 bases, with 8 bases sitting between them. CDR3: CASSPTSNEQFF. The CDR3 nucleotides read TGTGCCAGCAGTCCGACTAGCAATGAGCAGTTCTTC.

The table lists this clone with a count of one. CDR3 protein: CASSYPAGTVTYEQYF. The CDR3 DNA sequence: TGTGCCAGCAGTTACCCCGCCGGGACAGTAACCTACGAGCAGTACTTC. The V gene is TRBV6-6, the J gene TRBJ2-7; TRBD1 agrees at 7 bases. V gave up 2 bases and J gave up 2 bases; unmatched junction bases: 9. The CDR3 is 16 amino acids. The germline CDR1 and CDR2 sequences are MNHNY and SVGAGI (reference sequence).

This chain links TRBV5-4 with TRBJ1-6; TRBD1 agrees at 8 bases. Germline V gene sequence: CDR1 SGHNT, CDR2 YYREEE (reference sequence). This CDR3 contains 14 residues. With V trimmed by 4 bases and J by 8 bases, 5 bases remained unmatched. The CDR3 DNA is TGTGCCAGCAGCGAGACAGGGGATCATTCACCCCTCCACTTT. Translation gives CASSETGDHSPLHF.

This clone was found once. The chain has TRBV13 and TRBJ2-1; D is unresolved. V gave up 0 bases and J gave up 0 bases, with 6 bases separating them. The CDR3 sequence is 15 residues long. The germline CDR1 and CDR2 sequences are PRHDT and FYEKMQ (reference sequence). Written as DNA, the CDR3 is TGTGCCAGCAGCTTAGGGAGAAGCTCCTACAATGAGCAGTTCTTC. Translation gives CASSLGRSSYNEQFF.

The gene calls are TRBV6-2 or TRBV6-3 and TRBJ2-3, with D unresolved. V was shortened by 0 bases and J by 2 bases, with 9 bases between the two germline ends. Germline CDR1 MNHEY, CDR2 SVGEGT. The CDR3 is made up of 15 amino acids. As DNA, the CDR3 is TGTGCCAGCAGTTACTCCACAGCTATCACAGATACGCAGTATTTT. Its translation is CASSYSTAITDTQYF.

The chain uses TRBV29-1 and TRBJ2-5; 10 bases align to TRBD1. Per the germline V gene, CDR1 is SQVTM and CDR2 is ANQGSEA. The J segment lost 5 bases and the V segment lost 6 bases, leaving 6 bases of the junction unmatched. The CDR3 extends over 13 amino acids. CDR3 DNA: TGCAGCGTCCGGGACAGGGGCGTCGAGACCCAGTACTTC. This codes for CSVRDRGVETQYF.

This clone was recorded once. The V call is TRBV7-9, the J call TRBJ1-2, with D possibly TRBD1 on 6 matching bases. Trimming took off 8 bases at V and 5 bases at J, with 15 bases between the two ends. CDR1 is SEHNR, CDR2 FQNEAQ, per germline (reference sequence). The CDR3 has 13 amino acids. The CDR3 bases are TGTGCCAGCGGTTTCGGGGGGGCTTATGGCTACACCTTC. This sequence encodes CASGFGGAYGYTF.

This chain links TRBV2 with TRBJ2-5; 7 bases line up with TRBD1. This CDR3 spans 13 amino acids. With 6 bases clipped from V and 2 bases from J, the junction kept 3 bases outside the gene matches. Germline V gene sequence: CDR1 SNHLY, CDR2 FYNNEI. CDR3 amino acids: CASREGQQETQYF. The CDR3 DNA follows: TGTGCCAGCAGAGAGGGACAGCAAGAGACCCAGTACTTC.

This clone has a handful of counts. In DNA, the CDR3 is TGTGCCAGCAGCTTGGCAACAGCCGCTAACTATGGCTACACCTTC. This translates into CASSLATAANYGYTF. The V call is TRBV5-4, the J call TRBJ1-2; D gene uncertain. The V end lost 0 bases, the J end lost 0 bases, and 9 bases lay between the germline ends. Germline V gene data show CDR1 as SGHNT and CDR2 as YYREEE (reference sequence). This CDR3 is built from 15 residues.

The rearrangement uses TRBV2 and TRBJ1-4; TRBD1 matches 9 bases. V was clipped by 6 bases and J by 5 bases; unmatched bases: 7. Germline V lookup: CDR1 SNHLY, CDR2 FYNNEI. CDR3 length equals 15 residues. The CDR3 reads CASSLDRGANEKLFF. The DNA of the CDR3 is TGTGCCAGCAGCCTTGACAGGGGGGCGAATGAAAAACTGTTTTTT.

The chain carries TRBV6-5 and TRBJ2-2, with D tentatively TRBD1 (6 bases). The CDR3 is 15 residues long. V was trimmed by 6 bases and J by 3 bases, leaving 14 bases between them. Germline V gene data show CDR1 as MNHEY and CDR2 as SVGAGI. CDR3 residues: CASRGTGLDTGELFF. The CDR3 DNA reads as TGTGCCAGCAGGGGAACAGGGTTGGACACCGGGGAGCTGTTTTTT.

This clone was counted between two and nine times. This chain links TRBV15 with TRBJ1-6; 7 bases line up with TRBD1. V gave up 5 bases and J gave up 9 bases; unmatched junction bases: 10. The CDR3 length is 15 residues. Germline CDR1 reads LNHNV; CDR2 reads YYDKDF (reference sequence). The DNA of the CDR3 is TGTGCCACCAGCGTCCAAAACAGGGGTGGTTCACCCCTCCACTTT. Translating gives CATSVQNRGGSPLHF.

The chain uses TRBV10-1 and TRBJ1-4; D remains ambiguous. Germline values: CDR1 WNHNN, CDR2 SYGVQD (reference sequence). V dropped 2 bases and J dropped 7 bases, with 11 bases sitting between them. The CDR3 has 14 residues. The CDR3 nucleotides are TGCGCCAGCAGTGAGGGCAGAGGGTTTGAAAAACTGTTTTTT. The encoded protein is CASSEGRGFEKLFF.

About this clone: The sample holds other DNA sequences that translate to the same CDR3. CDR3 sequence (DNA): TGTGCCAGCAGTGGGACAGGGGGTGGGCAGCCCCAGCATTTT. It is translated as CASSGTGGGQPQHF. The J gene is TRBJ1-5, the V gene TRBV2; 10 bases agree with TRBD1. The germline CDR1 and CDR2 sequences are SNHLY and FYNNEI. V gave up 4 bases and J gave up 7 bases; unmatched junction bases: 4. CDR3 length equals 14 residues.

CDR3 in amino acids: CASSTRDRTKGTLHF. CDR3 DNA sequence: TGTGCCAGCAGCACCCGGGACAGAACGAAAGGGACCCTCCACTTT. The rearrangement uses TRBV21-1 and TRBJ1-6; the D call in the table, TRBD1, was not verified against the DNA. TRBV21-1 is annotated as a pseudogene. CDR3 size: 15 residues.

This clone was detected only once. The chain recombines TRBV3-1 (or the pseudogene TRBV3-2) with TRBJ2-7, with TRBD2 matching 13 bases. With 4 bases clipped from V and 6 bases from J, the junction kept 3 bases outside the gene matches. CDR1 and CDR2 from the germline V gene are LGHDT and YNNKEL (reference sequence). This CDR3 is built from 14 residues. CDR3 in amino acids: CASSPRTSGSEQYF. The CDR3 DNA reads TGTGCCAGCAGCCCCAGGACTAGCGGGAGCGAGCAGTACTTC.

The rearrangement joins TRBV3-1 (or the pseudogene TRBV3-2) to TRBJ2-1, with TRBD2 identical over 9 bases. V gave up 5 bases and J gave up 5 bases; unmatched junction bases: 7. CDR1 is LGHDT and CDR2 is YNNKEL in the germline V gene (reference sequence). The CDR3 is made up of 15 amino acids. CDR3: CASSAVSGSDNEQFF. The CDR3 DNA sequence: TGTGCCAGCAGCGCTGTTAGCGGGAGTGACAATGAGCAGTTCTTC.

The chain couples TRBV5-1 to TRBJ2-3; D is possibly TRBD1 (5 bases). The V gene's germline CDR1 is SGHRS and CDR2 YFSETQ. The length of the CDR3 is 14 residues. V was shortened by 3 bases and J by 2 bases, with 10 bases between the two germline ends. CDR3 amino acids: CASSSGFDTDTQYF. CDR3 coding DNA: TGCGCCAGCAGCTCAGGGTTCGACACAGATACGCAGTATTTT.